Below, 4 T cell receptor beta chains from the same sample are listed, as sequenced in a study of CD8 T cells in ankylosing spondylitis. Broader study findings: Several highly homologous variants made up a TCR beta motif, and this motif appeared characteristic of ankylosing spondylitis blood.

TCRdb redid the calling of the 5' RACE reads with MiXCR, one entry per CDR3 protein. The top ten clones hold under 4.5% of a sample with more than 400,000 distinct CDR3 sequences, about 5.2% of them seen once. Which antigens these TCRs recognize remains unknown. Sequenced input: blood, either unsorted or a sorted T cell fraction (not recorded which). These receptors all come from a male donor with ankylosing spondylitis.

Many counts were recorded for this clonotype. V and J are TRBV5-1 and TRBJ2-3; 12 bases fit TRBD2. Germline CDR1 reads SGHRS; CDR2 reads YFSETQ. CDR3 length equals 17 residues. V lost 0 bases to trimming and J lost 1 base; unmatched junction nucleotides: 3. CDR3 loop: CASSLGLAGVGTDTQYF. As DNA, the CDR3 is TGCGCCAGCAGCTTGGGACTAGCGGGAGTCGGCACAGATACGCAGTATTTT.

This clonotype appeared many times. The rearrangement uses TRBV15 and TRBJ2-1, with 8 bases that match TRBD1. The CDR3 loop spans 16 amino acids. Germline V gene sequence: CDR1 LNHNV, CDR2 YYDKDF (reference sequence). V trimming: 3 bases; J trimming: 8 bases; junction bases outside the gene matches: 12. The CDR3 nucleotides read TGTGCCACCAGCAGGGTATCGGACAGGGAGAACGATGAGCAGTTCTTC. Residues: CATSRVSDRENDEQFF.

This clonotype was seen many times. This chain uses TRBV20-1 with TRBJ1-1, with D tentatively TRBD1 (6 bases). The V gene lost 3 bases and the J gene lost 0 bases, with 11 bases spanning the gap. This CDR3 spans 14 amino acids. Germline CDR1 reads DFQATT; CDR2 reads SNEGSKA (reference sequence). DNA for the CDR3: TGCAGTGCTAGCTCGGACAGCGTGAACACTGAAGCTTTCTTT. It specifies CSASSDSVNTEAFF.

J is TRBJ2-2 and V is TRBV7-6, with TRBD1 matching 7 bases. J was trimmed by 3 bases and V by 5 bases; bases with no gene match: 6. The CDR3 loop spans 15 amino acids. The germline CDR1 and CDR2 sequences are SGHVS and FNYEAQ. The CDR3 DNA sequence: TGTGCCAGCAGCCCCCGGGACAGAGACACCGGGGAGCTGTTTTTT. Translated, it gives CASSPRDRDTGELFF. Drawing the rest from reference TRBV7-6 and TRBJ2-2, the complete variable domain is GAGVSQSPRYKVTKRGQDVALRCDPISGHVSLYWYRQALGQGPEFLTYFNYEAQQDKSGLPNDRFSAERPEGSISTLTIQRTEQRDSAMYRCASSPRDRDTGELFFGEGSRLTVL.